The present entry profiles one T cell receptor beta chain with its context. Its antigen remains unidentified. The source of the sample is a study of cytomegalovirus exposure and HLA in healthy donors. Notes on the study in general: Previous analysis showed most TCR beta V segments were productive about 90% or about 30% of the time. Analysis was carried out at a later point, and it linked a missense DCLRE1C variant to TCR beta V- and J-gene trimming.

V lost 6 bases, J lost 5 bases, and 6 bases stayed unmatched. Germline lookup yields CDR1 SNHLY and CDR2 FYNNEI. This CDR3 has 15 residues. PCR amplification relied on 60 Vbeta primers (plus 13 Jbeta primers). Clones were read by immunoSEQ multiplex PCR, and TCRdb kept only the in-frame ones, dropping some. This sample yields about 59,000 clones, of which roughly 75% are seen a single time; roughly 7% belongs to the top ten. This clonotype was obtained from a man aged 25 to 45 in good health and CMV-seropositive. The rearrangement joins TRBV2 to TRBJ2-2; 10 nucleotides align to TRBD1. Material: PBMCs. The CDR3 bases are TGTGCCAGCAGGACGGGGGGACAGGGGACCGGGGAGCTGTTTTTT. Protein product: CASRTGGQGTGELFF.